The rows below give T cell receptor beta chains drawn from one sample of a study of T cell repertoires in cytomegalovirus infection. No antigen is known for these receptors. Using its own MiXCR run on the reads, TCRdb lists one record per CDR3 protein. Of some 500,000 distinct CDR3 sequences listed, about 33% were seen once; the top ten hold about a sixth. The material was cultured PBMCs, obtained from culture after CMV antigen stimulation. These receptors were obtained from a human donor in good health (CMV status not recorded). Some clones in this sample may be carry-over from other donors' samples. The CDR3 runs from the conserved cysteine through the conserved F or W. The order of the fields is D gene, clone size, J gene, V gene, CDR3 protein, CDR3 DNA. D genes are given only for firm matches. Size tells how often a clone was seen (once, few, many) or the class of an expanded clone, and some rows leave it out.

>-|-|TRBJ2-1|TRBV6-1
CASSHRMSPDNEQFF
TGTGCCAGCAGCCACCGCATGTCTCCTGACAATGAGCAGTTCTTC
>TRBD2|once|TRBJ2-1|TRBV27
CASIPSGSGGNEQFF
TGTGCCAGCATTCCTAGCGGGAGTGGTGGCAATGAGCAGTTCTTC
>-|-|TRBJ2-1|TRBV20-1
CSAIPFTVGEQFF
TGCAGTGCTATCCCCTTCACGGTCGGTGAGCAGTTCTTC
>-|-|TRBJ1-5|TRBV6-2/TRBV6-3
CASSYDAWQPQHF
TGTGCCAGCAGTTACGATGCCTGGCAGCCCCAGCATTTT
>-|few|TRBJ2-5|TRBV12-3/TRBV12-4
CASSLLTGGAETQYF
TGTGCCAGCAGTTTGTTGACAGGCGGGGCAGAGACCCAGTACTTC
>-|few|TRBJ2-5|TRBV12-3/TRBV12-4
CASSNRETQYF
TGTGCCAGCAGCAACAGAGAGACCCAGTACTTC
>-|-|TRBJ2-7|TRBV9
CASSAGSSYEQYF
TGTGCCAGCAGCGCAGGGAGTTCCTACGAGCAGTACTTC
>-|-|TRBJ2-7|TRBV29-1
CSASRPGSSYEQYF
TGCAGCGCGAGTCGGCCCGGGAGCTCCTACGAGCAGTACTTC
>-|-|TRBJ2-7|TRBV19
CASSTGVTYEQYF
TGTGCCAGTAGTACGGGAGTAACCTACGAGCAGTACTTC
>TRBD1|-|TRBJ2-7|TRBV20-1
CSAGRDRESYEQYF
TGCAGTGCTGGCCGGGACAGGGAGTCGTACGAGCAGTACTTC
>TRBD2|few|TRBJ2-1|TRBV7-7
CASSLGDGGAGEQFF
TGTGCCAGCAGCCTTGGGGACGGGGGGGCCGGAGAGCAGTTCTTC
>-|-|TRBJ2-7|TRBV28
CASRGTAGYEQYF
TGTGCCAGCAGGGGGACGGCCGGATACGAGCAGTACTTC
>TRBD2|-|TRBJ2-1|TRBV7-2
CASSFPRGGTGLYNEQFF
TGTGCCAGCAGCTTCCCCCGGGGAGGGACCGGCTTATACAATGAGCAGTTCTTC
>TRBD1|-|TRBJ1-4|TRBV7-2
CASTQGAYNEKLFF
TGTGCCAGCACCCAGGGGGCCTATAATGAAAAACTGTTTTTT
>TRBD2|-|TRBJ2-1|TRBV11-2
CASSLEDAGTRVLSSYNEQFF
TGTGCCAGCAGCTTAGAGGACGCGGGGACTAGAGTTTTGAGCTCCTACAATGAGCAGTTCTTC
>-|many|TRBJ2-1|TRBV7-2
CASKTWGNEQFF
TGTGCCAGCAAAACTTGGGGCAATGAGCAGTTCTTC
>-|-|TRBJ2-2|TRBV12-3/TRBV12-4
CASSTTGDTGELFF
TGTGCCAGCAGTACGACAGGTGACACCGGGGAGCTGTTTTTT
>-|many|TRBJ2-3|TRBV29-1
CSGTTESTDTQYF
TGCAGCGGTACGACAGAGAGCACAGATACGCAGTATTTT
>TRBD2|-|TRBJ2-1|TRBV5-1
CASSPLAVSYNEQFF
TGCGCCAGCAGCCCACTAGCGGTCTCCTACAATGAGCAGTTCTTC
>-|few|TRBJ2-1|TRBV3-1
CASSQAQGYDPEQFF
TGTGCCAGCAGCCAAGCCCAAGGGTACGATCCTGAGCAGTTCTTC
>TRBD2|-|TRBJ2-1|TRBV28
CASSPATSGSNAQFF
TGTGCCAGCAGTCCAGCCACTAGCGGGAGTAATGCGCAGTTCTTC
>-|-|TRBJ1-2|TRBV7-2
CASSLSQGGSYGYTF
TGTGCCAGCAGCTTGTCCCAAGGGGGATCCTATGGCTACACCTTC
>-|many|TRBJ1-4|TRBV7-2
CASSSYRDNEKLFF
TGTGCCAGCAGCTCTTACAGGGATAATGAAAAACTGTTTTTT
>-|-|TRBJ2-2|TRBV6-5
CASSYRQTNTGELFF
TGTGCCAGCAGTTACCGGCAGACCAACACCGGGGAGCTGTTTTTT
>-|-|TRBJ1-4|TRBV29-1
CSVRERGGGRGEKLFF
TGCAGCGTCCGAGAACGCGGGGGTGGGAGGGGTGAAAAACTGTTTTTT
>TRBD1|-|TRBJ2-2|TRBV7-2
CASSLSQGARTGELFF
TGTGCCAGCAGCTTGAGCCAGGGGGCGCGCACCGGGGAGCTGTTTTTT